This TCR beta chain emerged from a study of blood T cell repertoires in COVID-19. Per germline, CDR1 SNHLY and CDR2 FYNNEI. V was trimmed by 4 bases and J by 2 bases, leaving 20 bases between them. The CDR3 extends over 17 amino acids. Either two negative PCRs, clearance, or symptom resolution qualified Cohort 3 donors as recovered. In the original processing: Estimates of nucleated cell counts were drawn from the amplification of reference gene primers. Sequencing was performed with immunoSEQ multiplex PCR; in TCRdb, only in-frame clones are kept and a portion is missing. V and J calls and clone size come straight from that table; D and trimming were deduced from the DNA. This sample has approximately 200,000 clones, with roughly four fifths found just once.

The receptor's source is a man aged 35 to 55 who had recovered from COVID-19. The sequenced sample was PBMCs or T cells enriched from blood (not recorded which). V usage is TRBV2 and J usage is TRBJ1-2; TRBD1 might be the D (6 bases). For the CDR3, the DNA is TGTGCCAGCAGTGTTGTCCCCCTATGGGGGCAGAACTATGGCTACACCTTC. Protein product: CASSVVPLWGQNYGYTF.